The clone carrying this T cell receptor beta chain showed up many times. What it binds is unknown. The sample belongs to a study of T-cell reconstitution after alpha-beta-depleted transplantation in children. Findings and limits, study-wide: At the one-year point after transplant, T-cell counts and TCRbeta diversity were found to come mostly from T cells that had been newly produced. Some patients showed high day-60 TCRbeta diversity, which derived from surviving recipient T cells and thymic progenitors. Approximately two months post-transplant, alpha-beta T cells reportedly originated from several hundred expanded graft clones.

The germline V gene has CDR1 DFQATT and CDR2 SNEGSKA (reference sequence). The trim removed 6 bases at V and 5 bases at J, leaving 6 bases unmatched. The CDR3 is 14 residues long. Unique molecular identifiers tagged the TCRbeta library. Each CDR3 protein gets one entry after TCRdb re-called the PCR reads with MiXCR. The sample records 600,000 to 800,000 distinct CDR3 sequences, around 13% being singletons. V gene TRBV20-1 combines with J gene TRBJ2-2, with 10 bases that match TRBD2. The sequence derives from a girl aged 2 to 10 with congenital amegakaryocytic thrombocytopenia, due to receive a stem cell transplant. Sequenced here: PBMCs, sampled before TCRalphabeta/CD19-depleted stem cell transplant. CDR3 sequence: CSARTSGSTGELFF. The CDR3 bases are TGCAGTGCCCGGACTAGCGGTTCAACCGGGGAGCTGTTTTTT.